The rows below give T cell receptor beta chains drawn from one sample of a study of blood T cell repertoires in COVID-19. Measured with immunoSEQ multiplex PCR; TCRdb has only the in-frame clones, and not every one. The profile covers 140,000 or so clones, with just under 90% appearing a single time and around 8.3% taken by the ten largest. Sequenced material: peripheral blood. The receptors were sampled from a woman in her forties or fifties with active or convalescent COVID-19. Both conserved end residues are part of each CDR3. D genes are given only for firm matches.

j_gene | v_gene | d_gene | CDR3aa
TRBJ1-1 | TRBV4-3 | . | CASSRSRGKTEAFF
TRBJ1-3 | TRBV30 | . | CACRDSGNTIYF
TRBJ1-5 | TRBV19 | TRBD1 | CASSRFRDRGAVAQPQHF
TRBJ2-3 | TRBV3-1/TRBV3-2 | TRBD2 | CASSQRLAGQYF
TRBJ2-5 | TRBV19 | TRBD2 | CASSMGGSETQYF
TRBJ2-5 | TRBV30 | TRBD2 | CAWGASGKQETQYF
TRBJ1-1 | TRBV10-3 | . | CAISLQGSTEAFF
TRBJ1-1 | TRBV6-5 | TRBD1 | CASSYATGDAAFF
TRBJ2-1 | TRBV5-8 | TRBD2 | CASSLPGLASLLSEQFF
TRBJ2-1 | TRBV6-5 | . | CASRHSTSINEQFF
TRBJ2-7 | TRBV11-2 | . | CASSSITSPGPYEQYF
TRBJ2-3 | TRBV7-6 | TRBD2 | CASSPGMAGDTDTQYF
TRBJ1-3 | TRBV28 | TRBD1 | CASRPPPGQGRNTIYF
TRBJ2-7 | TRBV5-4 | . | CASSPGAGVSYEQYF
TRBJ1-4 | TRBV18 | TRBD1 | CASSPPTGAETNEKLFF
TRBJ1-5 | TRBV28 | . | CASAGSTRNQPQHF
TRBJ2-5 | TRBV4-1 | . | CASSQDPRKTQYF
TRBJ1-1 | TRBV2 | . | CASQGEGNTEAFF
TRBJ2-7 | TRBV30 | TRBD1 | CAWSEGANEQYF
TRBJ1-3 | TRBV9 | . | CASSDGVQGNTIYF
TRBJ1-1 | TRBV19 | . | CASSLYRLKNTEAFF
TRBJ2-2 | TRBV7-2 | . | CASSLDWAIGELFF
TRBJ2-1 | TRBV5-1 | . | CASSALGAGNNNEQFF
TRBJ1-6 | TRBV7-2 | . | CASSTGINSPLHF
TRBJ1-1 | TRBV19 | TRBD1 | CASITGGGTEAFF
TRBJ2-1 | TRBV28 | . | CASSLFGGKSNEQFF
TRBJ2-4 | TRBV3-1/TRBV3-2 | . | CASSATGAVNIQYF
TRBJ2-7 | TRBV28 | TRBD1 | CASSPPPGQGSHEQYF
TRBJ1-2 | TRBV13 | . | CASSSGQGYGYTF
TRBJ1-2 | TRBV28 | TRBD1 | CASSFQTGGNGYTF
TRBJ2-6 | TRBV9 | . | CASSVAPDIQSGANVLTF